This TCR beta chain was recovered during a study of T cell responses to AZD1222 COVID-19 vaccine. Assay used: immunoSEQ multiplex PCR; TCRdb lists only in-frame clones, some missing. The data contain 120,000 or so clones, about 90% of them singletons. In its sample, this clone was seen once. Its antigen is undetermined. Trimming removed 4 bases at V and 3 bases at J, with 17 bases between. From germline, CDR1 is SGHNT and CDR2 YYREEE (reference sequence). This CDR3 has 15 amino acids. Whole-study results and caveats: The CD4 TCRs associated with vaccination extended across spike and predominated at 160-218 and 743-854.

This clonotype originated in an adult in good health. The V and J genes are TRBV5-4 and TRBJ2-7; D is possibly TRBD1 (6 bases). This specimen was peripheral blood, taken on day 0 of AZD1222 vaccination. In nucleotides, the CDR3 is TGTGCCAGCAGCAGCACACAGGGTATAATCTACGAGCAGTACTTC. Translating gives CASSSTQGIIYEQYF.